This entry lists 20 T cell receptor beta chains sequenced from one sample in a study of OX40 agonist ivuxolimab in advanced cancers. Generated by immunoSEQ multiplex PCR, the TCRdb table keeps only in-frame clones and is missing some. The sample comprises 75,000 to 95,000 clones, 92% of which are singletons, and about 0.54% rests with the top ten. The material was CD4+ or CD8+ T cells sorted from blood, obtained in a trial of the OX40 agonist ivuxolimab. The receptors come from an adult with an advanced solid tumor such as melanoma, head and neck, liver or kidney cancer.

This clone was observed once. The chain recombines TRBV7-3 with TRBJ2-3, with TRBD2 identical over 14 bases. Trimming took 2 bases from V and 8 from J; bases not matched to a gene: 6. CDR1 is SGHTA and CDR2 is FQGTGA in the germline V gene. This CDR3 is built from 16 residues. CDR3 nucleotides: TGTGCCAGCAGCTTAGAGAGGACTAGCGGGAGGAGTACGCAGTATTTT. Protein product: CASSLERTSGRSTQYF.

This clone was seen a few times. The rearrangement uses TRBV30 and TRBJ2-1; 12 bases line up with TRBD2. CDR3 length equals 18 residues. Unmatched junction bases numbered 15, after V lost 5 bases and J lost 4 bases. The V gene's germline CDR1 is GTSNPN and CDR2 SVGIG (reference sequence). CDR3 sequence reads: CAWDRLAGGRGVYNEQFF. CDR3 DNA sequence: TGTGCCTGGGATCGGCTAGCGGGAGGGAGGGGGGTTTACAATGAGCAGTTCTTC.

V gene TRBV5-1 combines with J gene TRBJ2-3; D is ambiguous. Germline assignment: CDR1 SGHRS and CDR2 YFSETQ. This CDR3 has 16 residues. Trimming removed 0 bases at V and 2 bases at J, with 13 bases between. The CDR3 sequence: CASSLDGSPLTDTQYF. In nucleotides, the CDR3 is TGCGCCAGCAGCTTGGATGGCTCTCCCCTCACAGATACGCAGTATTTT.

CDR3 DNA: TGCGCCAGCAGCCCCCGGACTAGCGGGACGGAGACCCAGTACTTC. Protein sequence: CASSPRTSGTETQYF. This chain links TRBV5-1 with TRBJ2-5; TRBD2 aligns across 12 bases. The CDR3 contains 15 residues. Germline CDR1 SGHRS, CDR2 YFSETQ. The junction had 6 bases not matched to a gene; V was cut back by 4 bases and J by 5 bases.

The genes are TRBV7-6 and TRBJ2-5; 7 bases match TRBD2. The J call may be mistaken, given a closer DNA end match to TRBJ2-7. The CDR3 is made up of 15 amino acids. Germline CDR1 reads SGHVS; CDR2 reads FNYEAQ. The CDR3 sequence is CASSFGLADSYEQYF. The CDR3 coding sequence is TGTGCCAGCAGCTTTGGGCTAGCGGACTCCTACGAGCAGTACTTC.

This sequence joins TRBV6-1 and TRBJ2-7, with 9 positions matching TRBD2. The CDR3 covers 18 residues. The V and J ends lost 0 bases and 2 bases, in that order; junction bases with no gene match: 11. Germline values: CDR1 MNHNS, CDR2 SASEGT. The CDR3 nucleotides read TGTGCCAGCAGTGAAGCGTCGTTAGCGGGAGTGACGACCTACGAGCAGTACTTC. Translated, it gives CASSEASLAGVTTYEQYF.

V and J are TRBV2 and TRBJ1-5; 9 bases are shared with TRBD1. After removal of 7 bases from V and 6 bases from J, the junction contained 10 bases not matched to a gene. This CDR3 contains 15 residues. Germline loops: CDR1 SNHLY, CDR2 FYNNEI. This chain's CDR3 is CASKFTGGFGQPQHF. The CDR3 DNA follows: TGTGCCAGCAAGTTCACAGGGGGCTTCGGTCAGCCCCAGCATTTT.

This clone came up once. CDR3 sequence reads: CASSWAGTSGSYEQYF. CDR3 coding DNA: TGTGCCAGCAGCTGGGCCGGGACTAGCGGTAGCTACGAGCAGTACTTC. The chain has TRBV7-2 and TRBJ2-7, with TRBD2 matching over 11 bases. With 4 bases clipped from V and 3 bases from J, the junction kept 8 bases outside the gene matches. This CDR3 comprises 16 residues. Looked up from germline, CDR1 is SGHTA and CDR2 is FQGNSA.

The V gene is TRBV2, the J gene TRBJ1-5, with unresolved D. Germline V gene lookup returns CDR1 SNHLY and CDR2 FYNNEI. The length of the CDR3 is 18 residues. V lost 3 bases and J 1 base, leaving 19 bases between the germline ends. DNA of the CDR3: TGTGCCAGCAGTGAGATAAGGGAGTGGACGAGAAGCAATCAGCCCCAGCATTTT. It translates to CASSEIREWTRSNQPQHF.

The chain uses TRBV5-1 and TRBJ2-1; 11 bases map to TRBD2. After removal of 1 base from V and 8 bases from J, the junction contained 5 bases not matched to a gene. This CDR3 is built from 15 residues. From germline, CDR1 is SGHRS and CDR2 YFSETQ. CDR3 in amino acids: CASSLIAGGPYEQFF. Here the CDR3 DNA reads TGCGCCAGCAGCTTGATAGCGGGAGGGCCGTATGAGCAGTTCTTC. The entire variable domain, with the rest obtained from reference TRBV5-1 and TRBJ2-1, is as follows: KAGVTQTPRYLIKTRGQQVTLSCSPISGHRSVSWYQQTPGQGLQFLFEYFSETQRNKGNFPGRFSGRQFSNSRSEMNVSTLELGDSALYLCASSLIAGGPYEQFFGPGTRLTVL.

V and J are TRBV19 and TRBJ2-1, with D possibly being TRBD1 or TRBD2 (6 bases each). CDR1 and CDR2 from the germline V gene are LNHDA and SQIVND (reference sequence). This CDR3 has 17 residues. V was pared by 8 bases and J by 0 bases, with 20 bases between. The CDR3 loop reads CASGGQTALPSYNEQFF. The CDR3 DNA is TGTGCCAGTGGGGGGCAGACTGCTCTGCCCTCCTACAATGAGCAGTTCTTC.

The chain joins TRBV19 to TRBJ1-1, with TRBD1 matching 12 bases. The V segment lost 5 bases and the J segment 0 bases; nucleotides outside the gene matches: 4. From germline, CDR1 is LNHDA and CDR2 SQIVND (reference sequence). The CDR3 loop spans 16 amino acids. The CDR3 loop is CASSFGTGGLNTEAFF. The CDR3 bases are TGTGCCAGTAGTTTCGGGACAGGGGGCTTGAACACTGAAGCTTTCTTT.

The chain is built from TRBV6-5 and TRBJ1-2; D gene uncertain. The CDR3 is 12 amino acids. From germline, CDR1 is MNHEY and CDR2 SVGAGI. Deletions cut 6 bases from V and 7 bases from J, with 12 bases between. For the CDR3, the DNA is TGTGCCAGCAGCACCCGTTCGGGTGGCTACACCTTC. It is translated as CASSTRSGGYTF.

V usage is TRBV4-3 and J usage is TRBJ2-7; 7 bases match TRBD2. CDR3 length: 15 amino acids. The V gene end was trimmed by 4 bases and the J gene end by 3 bases; junction bases not matched to a gene: 9. CDR1 and CDR2 from the germline V gene are LGHNA and YSLEER. This CDR3 reads CASSRGRTGGYEQYF. The CDR3 DNA reads as TGCGCCAGCAGCCGGGGTCGGACGGGAGGCTACGAGCAGTACTTC.

The V gene is TRBV25-1, the J gene TRBJ1-5, with 7 nucleotides matching TRBD1. The trim removed 4 bases at V and 4 bases at J, leaving 4 bases unmatched. The CDR3 length is 14 residues. CDR1 is MGHDK and CDR2 is SYGVNS in the germline V gene. The chain's CDR3 is CASSGQGGNQPQHF. In DNA form, the CDR3 reads TGTGCCAGCAGTGGGCAGGGGGGGAATCAGCCCCAGCATTTT.

V and J are TRBV19 and TRBJ2-1, with TRBD2 matching 9 bases. Germline V gives CDR1 LNHDA, CDR2 SQIVND (reference sequence). Unmatched junction bases numbered 9, after V lost 6 bases and J lost 9 bases. This CDR3 is built from 14 residues. The CDR3 DNA sequence: TGTGCCAGTAGCCGACTAGCGGCGACGGGTGAGCAGTTCTTC. Translating gives CASSRLAATGEQFF.

The gene calls are TRBV5-8 and TRBJ1-4; 10 positions agree with TRBD1. Trimming removed 4 bases from V and 5 bases from J; junction bases left unmatched: 8. This CDR3 has 16 residues. CDR1 and CDR2 from the germline V gene are SGHTS and YDEGEE. CDR3 sequence (DNA): TGTGCCAGCAGCCCAGCACGGACAGGGGGGAATGAAAAACTGTTTTTT. Translating gives CASSPARTGGNEKLFF. The complete variable domain, with remaining parts taken from reference TRBV5-8 and TRBJ1-4, reads EAGVTQSPTHLIKTRGQQATLRCSPISGHTSVYWYQQALGLGLQFLLWYDEGEERNRGNFPPRFSGRQFPNYSSELNVNALELEDSALYLCASSPARTGGNEKLFFGSGTQLSVL.

The rearrangement uses TRBV19 and TRBJ2-5; D might be TRBD2 (5 bases). V gave up 5 bases and J gave up 1 base, with 14 bases separating them. This CDR3 comprises 15 residues. Germline CDR1 is LNHDA and CDR2 is SQIVND (reference sequence). The CDR3: CASSDARGFQETQYF. The CDR3, as DNA: TGTGCCAGTAGTGACGCCCGAGGGTTCCAAGAGACCCAGTACTTC.

The J gene is TRBJ2-5, the V gene TRBV11-3, with 12 bases lining up with TRBD2. Germline CDR1 reads SGHNT; CDR2 reads YENEEA. The CDR3 extends over 18 amino acids. The V segment lost 1 base and the J segment 1 base; nucleotides outside the gene matches: 7. CDR3 sequence: CASSLGTRTSGIQETQYF. CDR3 DNA: TGTGCCAGCAGCTTAGGGACGCGGACTAGCGGGATCCAAGAGACCCAGTACTTC.

The chain employs TRBV7-3 and TRBJ2-1; D call uncertain. The CDR3 is 13 amino acids. Germline values: CDR1 SGHTA, CDR2 FQGTGA. Trimming removed 5 bases from V and 6 bases from J, with 11 bases in between. The CDR3 DNA is TGTGCCAGCAGCAGAGGAGTAGCCAATGAGCAGTTCTTC. Amino acid sequence: CASSRGVANEQFF.